Reported below is one TCR beta chain. No antigen is known for it. The sample comes from a study of cytomegalovirus exposure and HLA in healthy donors. A multiplex PCR was run with 60 Vbeta primers and 13 Jbeta primers. Repertoires were generated with immunoSEQ multiplex PCR, while TCRdb's copy carries only in-frame clones and drops some. This table holds under 200,000 clones, approximately 71% found once. Broader study findings: Reportedly, cytomegalovirus status was diagnosed with high sensitivity and specificity. As immune exposure information, only CMV serostatus was available.

As for the donors, each was a healthy bone marrow donor. Germline CDR1 MGHDK, CDR2 SYGVNS. The CDR3 is made up of 15 amino acids. The V end lost 6 bases, the J end lost 0 bases, and 12 bases lay between the germline ends. This receptor was identified in a woman aged 18-29 years in good health and CMV-seropositive. The sequenced sample was PBMCs. The chain carries TRBV25-1 and TRBJ1-3; a possible D gene is TRBD1 (5 bases). The CDR3: CASSLGGNSGNTIYF. As DNA, the CDR3 is TGTGCCAGCAGCCTCGGGGGGAACTCTGGAAACACCATATATTTT.